This T cell receptor beta chain was sequenced during a study of tissue T cells after allogeneic stem cell transplantation. Time point denoted: mouse harvest day 7 after allogeneic transplant. The graft held 10^6 splenic CD5+ T cells and 10^7 T-cell-depleted bone marrow cells. General study findings and limits: Few T cell clones were shared across patients, but motif clusters showed tissue-specific shared signatures.

Generated by immunoSEQ multiplex PCR, the TCRdb table keeps only in-frame clones and is missing some. The table has 7,500 to 9,000 clones, roughly 45% seen once; the top ten hold roughly 2%. With respect to this clone: Its antigen is as yet unknown. Gene names refer to mouse genes. The CDR3 goes on 1 residue after the read ends, and that part is filled in from the germline J gene.

The J segment lost 6 bases and the V segment lost 4 bases, leaving 6 bases of the junction unmatched. The CDR3 is 13 amino acids. The V gene's germline CDR1 is KGHPV and CDR2 FQNQEV (reference sequence). The sequence derives from a female BALB/c mouse given C57BL/6 T cells with graft-versus-host disease after an allogeneic hematopoietic cell transplant. This rearrangement joins TRBV26 to TRBJ2-7, with 7 bases identical to TRBD2. The sample taken for sequencing was skin. The part of the CDR3 DNA that was read is TGTGCCAGCAGTCCCGGGGGGGGGTTTGAACAGTAC. This gives the protein CASSPGGGFEQY. The full CDR3 protein reads CASSPGGGFEQYF. The variable domain in full, with the rest retrieved from reference TRBV26 and TRBJ2-7, is NSKVIQTPRYLVKGQGQKAKMRCIPEKGHPVVFWYQQNKNNEFKFLINFQNQEVLQQIDMTEKRFSAECPSNSPCSLEIQSSEAGDSALYLCASSPGGGFEQYFGPGTRLTVL.